The subject of this entry is one TCR beta chain. Its antigen has not been determined. No qualities accompany the bases; no much larger clone lies one base away. The data were obtained in a study of primary melanoma T cells and metastatic recurrence (dated by TCRdb to 2020 to 2022). Describing the broader study: The cohort consisted of approximately 180 primary melanomas of stage T2 to T4, each more than 1 mm thick. The T-cell fraction measured by TCR beta sequencing was weighed against progression-free survival, the clinical outcome chosen for the comparison. Whether T-cell fraction and T-cell repertoire clonality in primary melanoma tumors predicted patient outcome was tested in the study. Histopathological grading of tumor-infiltrating lymphocytes was compared with the T-cell fraction derived from sequencing.

The library came from the immunoSEQ multiplex PCR assay. Primary melanoma tumor tissue underwent high-throughput sequencing of the T-cell receptor beta chain. The source study handled its data this way. Repertoire analyses included TCRB CDR3 sharing between samples and the distribution of insertions and deletions. A gradient-boosted model ranked the predictive value of the T-cell fraction against histopathological variables. Held by TCRdb, this immuneACCESS table contains in-frame sequences only and omits some clones. Under half of the omission traces to an unresolved V gene where checked; the cause of the rest is unknown. The DNA was the basis for D and trimming; V, J and clone size are from that table. In all, the sample holds about 1,100 clones, and more than 75% of those were seen once. The ten largest clonotypes hold about 40% of the sample. From the cysteine up to the phenylalanine, the CDR3 has a length of 16 residues. CDR3 DNA only is kept here, 48 bases in frame from base 1. The V and J ends are trimmed by 1 base and 0 bases, leaving 11 bases between them. CDR1 and CDR2 are read off the germline V gene as SGHDN and FVKESK.

What the authors observed across the whole study: An effective T-cell-mediated antitumor response in primary melanoma was framed by the authors only as a suggestion, not a demonstrated mechanism. Progression-free survival was reportedly predicted by the tumor T-cell fraction independently of thickness, ulceration, mitotic rate and age. A T-cell fraction above 20% appeared protective regardless of ulceration status, mitotic rate or nodal disease. Progression-free survival prediction was reportedly improved more by adding T-cell fraction to tumor thickness than by adding any other histopathological variable.

Each patient's primary melanoma had been surgically resected and was viewed as potentially curable, though still at risk of metastatic recurrence. The chain employs TRBV14 and TRBJ2-3; the D gene cannot be resolved reliably. The sequence derives from a human donor with melanoma. The sequenced sample consisted of melanoma tumor tissue. The CDR3 sequence is CASSQGRILSTDTQYF. The DNA is as follows: TGTGCCAGCAGCCAAGGGAGAATACTAAGCACAGATACGCAGTATTTT. The full variable domain, with segments outside the CDR3 supplied by the reference TRBV14 and TRBJ2-3 proteins, appears as EAGVTQFPSHSVIEKGQTVTLRCDPISGHDNLYWYRRVMGKEIKFLLHFVKESKQDESGMPNNRFLAERTGGTYSTLKVQPAELEDSGVYFCASSQGRILSTDTQYFGPGTRLTVL.